Below, one T cell receptor beta chain is given with its context. Its antigen is not yet known. Base qualities were left out, and no much larger clone turns up one base away. This sample was taken from a study of regulatory and conventional T cells in breast cancer (dated by TCRdb to between 2015 and 2017). Library preparation employed PCR. The run used an Illumina MiSeq. Through fastp at Q25 and MiXCR, TCRdb rebuilt clones from the public reads, retaining in-frame beta chains. Each record represents a unique CDR3 protein, reported with the most common genes and DNA among its rows. In all, the sample holds more than 15,000 distinct CDR3 sequences, and around 30% of those were seen once. The ten most abundant clones make up 1.6% of the sample. The CDR3 starts with the cysteine, ends with the phenylalanine, and has 16 residues. Left in the record is the CDR3 DNA by itself, 48 bases read in frame from the first base. Trimmed from V: 8 bases; trimmed from J: 0 bases; junction bases lacking a gene match: 11. The germline V gene (reference sequence) supplies CDR1 DFQATT and CDR2 SNEGSKA.

This sequence originates from a female donor in good health. In this chain, TRBV20-1 is recombined with TRBJ2-3; 10 central nucleotides agree with TRBD2. Sequenced: conventional T cells from blood. The CDR3 here reads CSSLGGTSESTDTQYF. At the DNA level, the sequence is TGCAGTTCACTGGGGGGGACTAGCGAGAGCACAGATACGCAGTATTTT.